The 26 T cell receptor beta chains below all came from one sample that was sequenced in a study of shared clonotypes between healthy human individuals. Sequencing was performed with immunoSEQ multiplex PCR; in TCRdb, only in-frame clones are kept and a portion is missing. There are about 2 million clones in the sample; 90% to 95% occur only once, and 0.13% lies in the top ten. The sequencing input was naive CD4+ T cells sorted from blood. Subset meaning: CD45RA+ positively selected. These receptors all stem from a young man in good health.

This rearrangement joins TRBV18 to TRBJ2-5; D gene ambiguous. The V gene's germline CDR1 is KGHSH and CDR2 LQKENI. CDR3 length: 14 amino acids. Trimming removed 3 bases from V and 2 bases from J, with 10 bases in between. The CDR3 DNA follows: TGTGCCAGCTCACCGCTTGCCAGACAAGAGACCCAGTACTTC. Its translation: CASSPLARQETQYF.

This chain joins TRBV29-1 and TRBJ2-3, with D hard to call. This CDR3 is 11 amino acids long. Germline V gene data show CDR1 as SQVTM and CDR2 as ANQGSEA. V was trimmed by 7 bases and J by 6 bases, leaving 11 bases between them. CDR3 in amino acids: CSGWALDTQYF. In nucleotides, the CDR3 is TGCAGCGGATGGGCTTTGGATACGCAGTATTTT.

The chain combines TRBV4-2 with TRBJ2-7; D unclear. This CDR3 comprises 14 residues. V was clipped by 0 bases and J by 7 bases, with 13 bases between them. Germline V gene lookup returns CDR1 LGHNA and CDR2 YNFKEQ. The CDR3 DNA is TGTGCCAGCAGCCAAGATGATCGAGCAGGTGAGCAGTACTTC. This sequence encodes CASSQDDRAGEQYF.

V and J are TRBV5-1 and TRBJ2-7; D may be TRBD1 (6 bases). V was shortened by 0 bases and J by 6 bases, with 10 bases between the two germline ends. The CDR3 has 13 amino acids. CDR1 and CDR2 from the germline V gene are SGHRS and YFSETQ. This CDR3 reads CASSLEGVSEQYF. CDR3 DNA sequence: TGCGCCAGCAGCTTGGAGGGGGTATCCGAGCAGTACTTC.

A single count supports this clone. The V call is TRBV18, the J call TRBJ1-2, with D perhaps matching TRBD1 (5 bases). CDR1 KGHSH and CDR2 LQKENI come from the germline V gene. Trimming took off 2 bases at V and 4 bases at J, with 20 bases between the two ends. The CDR3 is 17 residues long. The CDR3 is CASSPGFGAQTAYGYTF. In DNA, the CDR3 is TGTGCCAGCTCACCAGGGTTCGGGGCCCAAACCGCCTATGGCTACACCTTC. Combining the CDR3 with reference TRBV18 and TRBJ1-2 gives the whole variable domain NAGVMQNPRHLVRRRGQEARLRCSPMKGHSHVYWYRQLPEEGLKFMVYLQKENIIDESGMPKERFSAEFPKEGPSILRIQQVVRGDSAAYFCASSPGFGAQTAYGYTFGSGTRLTVV.

The V gene is TRBV29-1, the J gene TRBJ1-4, with D perhaps matching TRBD1 (5 bases). Trimming took 2 bases from V and 9 from J, leaving 10 bases between them. The germline V gene encodes CDR1 SQVTM and CDR2 ANQGSEA. The length of the CDR3 is 12 residues. DNA of the CDR3: TGCAGCGTTGAAACTCAGGGCCAAAAACTGTTTTTT. This gives the protein CSVETQGQKLFF.

The rearrangement uses TRBV7-2 and TRBJ2-7; a possible D gene is TRBD2 (5 bases). CDR1 and CDR2 from the germline V gene are SGHTA and FQGNSA. This CDR3 region has 15 residues. V was trimmed by 1 base and J by 5 bases, leaving 15 bases between them. The DNA of the CDR3 is TGTGCCAGCAGCTTAGTGGGCGGAGCCGGGAACGAGCAGTACTTC. Protein: CASSLVGGAGNEQYF.

V is TRBV11-3 and J is TRBJ2-2; 7 bases fit TRBD2. The germline gives CDR1 SGHNT, CDR2 YENEEA. This CDR3 contains 14 residues. V shed 1 base and J 7 bases; nucleotides not matched to a gene: 3. DNA for the CDR3: TGTGCCAGCAGCTTAGGACTAGCCCACGGGGAGCTGTTTTTT. Protein sequence: CASSLGLAHGELFF.

The V and J genes are TRBV6-5 and TRBJ2-7; 7 nucleotides match TRBD1. Losses at the gene ends were 0 bases for V and 1 base for J; bases not matched to a gene: 6. From germline, CDR1 is MNHEY and CDR2 SVGAGI. CDR3 length: 16 residues. The CDR3 spells CASSYSPRQGSYEQYF. DNA of the CDR3: TGTGCCAGCAGTTACTCTCCTCGACAGGGTTCCTACGAGCAGTACTTC.

On this clone: The same CDR3 can be traced to other DNA sequences in this sample. The chain links TRBV5-1 to TRBJ1-5; D may be TRBD1 (5 bases). The CDR3 sequence is 14 residues long. V was cut by 2 bases and J by 2 bases, with 8 bases left in between. From germline, CDR1 is SGHRS and CDR2 YFSETQ. This chain's CDR3 is CASSLGTGNQPQHF. The CDR3 nucleotides read TGCGCCAGCAGCTTAGGGACGGGCAATCAGCCCCAGCATTTT.

The V gene is TRBV6-5, the J gene TRBJ2-1; D not resolved. V dropped 4 bases and J dropped 8 bases, with 9 bases sitting between them. The CDR3 extends over 12 amino acids. CDR1 is MNHEY, CDR2 SVGAGI, per germline. The CDR3 sequence: CASSSTVYEQFF. The CDR3 DNA follows: TGTGCCAGCAGTTCCACAGTCTATGAGCAGTTCTTC.

The chain employs TRBV15 and TRBJ2-5; D call uncertain. This CDR3 has 15 amino acids. The germline V gene has CDR1 LNHNV and CDR2 YYDKDF (reference sequence). V was trimmed by 0 bases and J by 1 base, leaving 9 bases between them. CDR3 sequence: CATSRDLTPQETQYF. The CDR3 DNA is TGTGCCACCAGCAGAGATCTGACACCCCAAGAGACCCAGTACTTC.

J is TRBJ2-7 and V is TRBV6-5, with TRBD1 as a possible D gene (5 bases). The germline gives CDR1 MNHEY, CDR2 SVGAGI. The V gene lost 5 bases and the J gene lost 3 bases, with 14 bases spanning the gap. The CDR3 is 14 residues long. As DNA, the CDR3 is TGTGCCAGCAGTACGAACAGGAGAAGCTACGAGCAGTACTTC. As protein: CASSTNRRSYEQYF.

The V call is TRBV30, the J call TRBJ1-6; 7 positions match TRBD1. The CDR3 contains 14 residues. In germline, CDR1 is GTSNPN, CDR2 SVGIG (reference sequence). J gave up 5 bases and V 4 bases, and 5 bases lay outside the gene matches. CDR3 bases: TGTGCCTGGATGAGGGGGCAAGATAATTCACCCCTCCACTTT. It specifies CAWMRGQDNSPLHF.

The chain joins TRBV5-3 to TRBJ2-1; the D is unclear. TRBV5-3 is treated as an ORF (open reading frame) with a function not yet certain. The CDR3 is 13 residues long. V lost 0 bases to trimming and J lost 5 bases, with 6 bases between them. The CDR3 coding sequence is TGTGCCAGAAGCTTGGGGGTGGACAATGAGCAGTTCTTC. Translated: CARSLGVDNEQFF.

In the case of this clone: The same CDR3 can be traced to other DNA sequences in this sample. This chain joins TRBV5-1 and TRBJ1-1, with D uncertain. This CDR3 comprises 13 residues. Trimming pared 0 bases from V and 1 base from J, leaving 4 bases between. Germline-derived CDR1 and CDR2 are SGHRS and YFSETQ. DNA for the CDR3: TGCGCCAGCAGCTTGGGCGAGAACACTGAAGCTTTCTTT. It codes for CASSLGENTEAFF.

The chain couples TRBV4-1 to TRBJ2-7; D may be TRBD1 (6 bases). Germline V gene sequence: CDR1 MGHRA, CDR2 YSYEKL. V was cut by 3 bases and J by 3 bases, with 15 bases left in between. CDR3 size: 15 residues. The CDR3 DNA follows: TGCGCCAGCAGCCAGCTGGACGGACAGATCTACGAGCAGTACTTC. It encodes CASSQLDGQIYEQYF.

The rearrangement uses TRBV2 and TRBJ2-2; no clear D gene. The V end lost 5 bases, the J end lost 0 bases, and 10 bases lay between the germline ends. The germline gives CDR1 SNHLY, CDR2 FYNNEI. The CDR3 length is 15 residues. The CDR3 DNA reads TGTGCCAGCAGTACGACAACTCCGAACACCGGGGAGCTGTTTTTT. Protein product: CASSTTTPNTGELFF. The full variable domain, in which reference TRBV2 and TRBJ2-2 provide the parts outside the CDR3, is EPEVTQTPSHQVTQMGQEVILRCVPISNHLYFYWYRQILGQKVEFLVSFYNNEISEKSEIFDDQFSVERPDGSNFTLKIRSTKLEDSAMYFCASSTTTPNTGELFFGEGSRLTVL.

The chain has TRBV28 and TRBJ1-2; TRBD1 might be the D (6 bases). The germline V and J ends were trimmed by 3 bases and 4 bases, with 15 bases remaining between them. The CDR3 length is 15 residues. Germline values: CDR1 MDHEN, CDR2 SYDVKM. The DNA for the CDR3 is TGTGCCAGCAGTTTCGGAGACAGGAGAACCTATGGCTACACCTTC. This sequence encodes CASSFGDRRTYGYTF.

This clone has just one count. The chain links TRBV7-9 to TRBJ1-6, with 7 nucleotides matching TRBD1. The germline CDR1 and CDR2 sequences are SEHNR and FQNEAQ (reference sequence). Trimming cost V 5 bases and J 13 bases; bases outside gene matches: 17. This CDR3 comprises 16 residues. Here the CDR3 DNA reads TGTGCCAGCAGCGGTAGGATCGGACAGGCCATGGCGCCCCTCCACTTT. It encodes CASSGRIGQAMAPLHF.

This rearrangement joins TRBV5-6 to TRBJ2-5; weak D call: TRBD1 (5 bases). V was pared by 5 bases and J by 4 bases, with 15 bases between. The CDR3 runs to 14 residues. Germline-derived CDR1 and CDR2 are SGHDT and YYEEEE. The CDR3 nucleotides read TGTGCCAGCAGGCATCAGGGTACGTCAGAGACCCAGTACTTC. This encodes CASRHQGTSETQYF. The full variable domain, completed using reference TRBV5-6 and TRBJ2-5, is DAGVTQSPTHLIKTRGQQVTLRCSPKSGHDTVSWYQQALGQGPQFIFQYYEEEERQRGNFPDRFSGHQFPNYSSELNVNALLLGDSALYLCASRHQGTSETQYFGPGTRLLVL.

J is TRBJ1-1 and V is TRBV7-6, with D hard to call. The CDR3 runs 13 residues. CDR1 and CDR2 (germline): SGHVS, FNYEAQ. V lost 7 bases, J lost 3 bases, and 12 bases lay in between. The CDR3: CASTESRDTEAFF. CDR3 nucleotide sequence: TGTGCCAGCACCGAAAGCCGGGACACTGAAGCTTTCTTT.

The rearrangement uses TRBV2 and TRBJ1-1; the D is unclear. Trimming took off 5 bases at V and 7 bases at J, with 17 bases between the two ends. CDR3 length equals 14 residues. Germline-derived CDR1 and CDR2 are SNHLY and FYNNEI. CDR3 DNA: TGTGCCAGCAGTCCCCAAGGGCTGTCTCATGAAGCTTTCTTT. It encodes CASSPQGLSHEAFF.

The chain links TRBV30 to TRBJ1-2; TRBD1 might be the D (5 bases). CDR3 length: 12 residues. V lost 8 bases and J lost 2, with 12 bases in between. Germline CDR1 GTSNPN, CDR2 SVGIG (reference sequence). The CDR3 bases are TGTGCCGGTTGGGGGTACAACTATGGCTACACCTTC. Translated: CAGWGYNYGYTF.

The CDR3 DNA sequence: TGCAGCGCTGTGGGGGGAACTGAAGCTTTCTTT. The encoded protein is CSAVGGTEAFF. This rearrangement joins TRBV29-1 to TRBJ1-1, with a possible D match to TRBD1 (5 bases). Per germline, CDR1 SQVTM and CDR2 ANQGSEA. V gave up 7 bases and J gave up 5 bases, with 11 bases separating them. The CDR3 covers 11 residues.

The rearrangement links TRBV21-1 to TRBJ1-2; the D call in the table, TRBD1, was not verified against the DNA. TRBV21-1 is a pseudogene segment. CDR3 size: 15 residues. The CDR3 sequence: CASSIRTALNYGYTF. For the CDR3, the DNA is TGTGCCAGCAGCATCCGGACAGCCCTCAACTATGGCTACACCTTC.